This T cell receptor (beta chain) was identified during a study of shared clonotypes between healthy human individuals. For the study at large: Serving as donors were a couple of women and three men, whose ages spanned 18 to 49. Study results and limitations: A small donor pool kept down the genetic and exposure-history diversity that was represented.

Libraries were prepared by immunoSEQ multiplex PCR; TCRdb keeps only in-frame clonotypes and omits some of them. The table lists roughly 2.5 million clones, around 94% of them singletons. Germline loops: CDR1 SNHLY, CDR2 FYNNEI. This CDR3 has 12 amino acids. J was trimmed by 7 bases and V by 4 bases; bases with no gene match: 4. This clone showed up just once. Antigen specificity is unknown. Material for sequencing was naive CD4+ T cells sorted from blood. Subset reported: CD45RA+ positively selected. This chain joins TRBV2 and TRBJ2-7, with 7 bases fitting TRBD2. This receptor was taken from a young man in good health. The CDR3 DNA reads as TGTGCCAGCAGTGTGACAGCGGGGGAGCAGTACTTC. Its protein product is CASSVTAGEQYF.